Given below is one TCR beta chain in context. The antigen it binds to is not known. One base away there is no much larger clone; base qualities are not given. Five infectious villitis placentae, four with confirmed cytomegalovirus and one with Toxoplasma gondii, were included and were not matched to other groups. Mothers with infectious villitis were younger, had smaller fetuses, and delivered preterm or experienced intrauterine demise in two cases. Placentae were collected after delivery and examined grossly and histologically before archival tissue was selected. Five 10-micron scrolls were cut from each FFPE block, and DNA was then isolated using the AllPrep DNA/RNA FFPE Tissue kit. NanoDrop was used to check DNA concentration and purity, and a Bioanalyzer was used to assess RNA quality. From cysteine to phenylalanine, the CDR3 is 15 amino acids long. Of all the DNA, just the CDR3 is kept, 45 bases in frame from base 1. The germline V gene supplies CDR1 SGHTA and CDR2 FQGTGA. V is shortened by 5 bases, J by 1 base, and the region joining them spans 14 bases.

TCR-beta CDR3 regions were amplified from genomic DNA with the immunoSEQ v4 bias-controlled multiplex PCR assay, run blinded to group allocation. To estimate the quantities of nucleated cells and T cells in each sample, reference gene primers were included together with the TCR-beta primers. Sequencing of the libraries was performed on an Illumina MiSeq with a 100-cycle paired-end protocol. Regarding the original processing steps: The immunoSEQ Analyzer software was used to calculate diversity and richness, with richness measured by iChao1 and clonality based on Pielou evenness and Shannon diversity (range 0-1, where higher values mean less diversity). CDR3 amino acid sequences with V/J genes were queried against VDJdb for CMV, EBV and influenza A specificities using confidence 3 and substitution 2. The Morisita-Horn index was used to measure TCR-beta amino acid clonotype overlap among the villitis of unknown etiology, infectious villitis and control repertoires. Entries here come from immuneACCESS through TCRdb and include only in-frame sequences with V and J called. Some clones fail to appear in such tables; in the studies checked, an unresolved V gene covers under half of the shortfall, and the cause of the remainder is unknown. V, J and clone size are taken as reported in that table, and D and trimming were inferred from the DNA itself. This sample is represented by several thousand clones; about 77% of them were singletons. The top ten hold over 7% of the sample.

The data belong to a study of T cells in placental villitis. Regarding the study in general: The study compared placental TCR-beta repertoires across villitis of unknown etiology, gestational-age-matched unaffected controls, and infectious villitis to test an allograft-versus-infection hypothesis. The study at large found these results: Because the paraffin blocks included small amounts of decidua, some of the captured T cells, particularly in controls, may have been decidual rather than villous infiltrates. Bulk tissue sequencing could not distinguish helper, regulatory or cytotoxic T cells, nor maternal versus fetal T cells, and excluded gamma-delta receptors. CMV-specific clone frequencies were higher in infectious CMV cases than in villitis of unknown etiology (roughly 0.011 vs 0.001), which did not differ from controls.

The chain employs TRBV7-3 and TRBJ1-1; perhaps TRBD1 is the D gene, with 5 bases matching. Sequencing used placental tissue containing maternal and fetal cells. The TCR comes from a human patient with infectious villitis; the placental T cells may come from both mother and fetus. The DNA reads TGTGCCAGCAGCCTTCTGGGGCCGCCGAACACTGAAGCTTTCTTT. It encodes CASSLLGPPNTEAFF.